The clone carrying this TCR beta chain appeared a single time. The antigen is undetermined. The germline V and J ends were trimmed by 5 bases and 4 bases, with 11 bases remaining between them. Germline-derived CDR1 and CDR2 are SEHNR and FQNEAQ (reference sequence). The CDR3 consists of 13 residues. These data originate in a study of T cell repertoires and HLA-DP antigens. Each pre-culture CD4+ sample aimed for approximately 200,000 T cell genomes at deep resolution. The assay was immunoSEQ multiplex PCR, and TCRdb's table has in-frame clones only and misses some. The table has about 110,000 clones, 80% to 95% seen once.

The source material was CD4+ T cells from PBMCs. This TCR came from a woman younger than 30 in good health and CMV-seronegative. This chain connects TRBV7-9 to TRBJ2-5; D may correspond to TRBD1 or TRBD2 (6 bases each). The CDR3 loop reads CASSRGGTETQYF. The CDR3, as DNA: TGTGCCAGCAGCCGAGGGGGGACAGAGACCCAGTACTTC.